One sample yielded the 22 T cell receptor beta chains listed below, sequenced in a study of T cell responses to AZD1222 COVID-19 vaccine. Measured with immunoSEQ multiplex PCR; TCRdb has only the in-frame clones, and not every one. The data hold approximately 84,000 clones, with 80% to 90% observed a single time. This specimen consisted of peripheral blood, obtained on day 0 of AZD1222 vaccination. The receptors derive from an adult in good health.

The V gene is TRBV2, the J gene TRBJ2-3; possible D gene TRBD2, 6 bases. V lost 6 bases and J lost 2, with 15 bases in between. Germline CDR1 reads SNHLY; CDR2 reads FYNNEI. The CDR3 has 15 amino acids. CDR3 in amino acids: CASRVRGTATDTQYF. Written as DNA, the CDR3 is TGTGCCAGCAGGGTCCGGGGGACCGCCACAGATACGCAGTATTTT.

This chain connects TRBV6-5 to TRBJ2-1; no firm D call. The germline CDR1 and CDR2 sequences are MNHEY and SVGAGI. The CDR3 spans 13 residues. Trimming removed 9 bases at V and 1 base at J, with 10 bases between. In DNA, the CDR3 is TGTGCCAGTCGAAGAACTTCCTACAATGAGCAGTTCTTC. Its protein is CASRRTSYNEQFF.

The rearrangement joins TRBV6-6 to TRBJ2-5; no reliable D call. Per germline, CDR1 MNHNY and CDR2 SVGAGI (reference sequence). The CDR3 is 11 amino acids. Deletions cut 1 base from V and 4 bases from J, with 1 base between. CDR3 nucleotides: TGTGCCAGCAGTTACTTAGAGACCCAGTACTTC. As protein: CASSYLETQYF.

The chain is built from TRBV28 and TRBJ1-6, with TRBD1 identical over 9 bases. The germline V gene has CDR1 MDHEN and CDR2 SYDVKM. The CDR3 loop spans 16 amino acids. V lost 6 bases and J lost 6; bases outside the gene matches: 9. The CDR3, as DNA: TGTGCCAGCAGGAAGCTTCCGGGACAGGGTAATTCACCCCTCCACTTT. Translation gives CASRKLPGQGNSPLHF.

The V and J genes are TRBV6-2 or TRBV6-3 and TRBJ1-1; 7 positions match TRBD1. Germline CDR1 MNHEY, CDR2 SVGEGT. CDR3 length: 16 amino acids. V shed 2 bases and J 0 bases; nucleotides not matched to a gene: 6. CDR3 nucleotide sequence: TGTGCCAGCAGTTACCCAGAAGGGACAGTGAACACTGAAGCTTTCTTT. This codes for CASSYPEGTVNTEAFF.

As DNA, the CDR3 is TGTGCCAGCAATCAAAAGGGCTCACACCGCCTAGATACGCAGTATTTT. Residues: CASNQKGSHRLDTQYF. This chain uses TRBV7-2 with TRBJ2-3, with D uncertain. V dropped 7 bases and J dropped 5 bases, with 22 bases sitting between them. Germline V CDR1 and CDR2: SGHTA, FQGNSA. The CDR3 contains 16 residues.

The chain combines TRBV13 with TRBJ1-4; TRBD1 is a possible D gene (6 bases). This CDR3 is 14 amino acids long. Germline V gives CDR1 PRHDT, CDR2 FYEKMQ (reference sequence). Trimming removed 5 bases at V and 10 bases at J, with 17 bases between. The CDR3 loop reads CASSPQGLGRKLFF. CDR3 sequence (DNA): TGTGCCAGCAGCCCCCAGGGGCTTGGGAGAAAACTGTTTTTT.

In DNA form, the CDR3 reads TGCGCCAGCAGCTCCTACCCGACAGGGCGAGAGACCCAGTACTTC. Translation: CASSSYPTGRETQYF. The rearrangement joins TRBV5-1 to TRBJ2-5; 7 bases map to TRBD1. CDR1 is SGHRS and CDR2 is YFSETQ in the germline V gene. CDR3 length: 15 residues. Unmatched junction bases numbered 9, after V lost 3 bases and J lost 4 bases.

DNA for the CDR3: TGCGCCAGCAGCTTGGGGACGTTAGCGGACCAAGAGACCCAGTACTTC. Protein product: CASSLGTLADQETQYF. V usage is TRBV5-1 and J usage is TRBJ2-5, with D possibly TRBD2 on 6 matching bases. V was cut by 0 bases and J by 0 bases, with 12 bases left in between. CDR3 length: 16 residues. Germline-derived CDR1 and CDR2 are SGHRS and YFSETQ.

The V and J genes are TRBV6-5 and TRBJ2-5; no clear D gene. The CDR3 contains 13 residues. From germline, CDR1 is MNHEY and CDR2 SVGAGI. The V gene lost 6 bases and the J gene lost 5 bases, with 13 bases spanning the gap. CDR3 amino acids: CASRRVGLETQYF. In nucleotides, the CDR3 is TGTGCCAGCAGACGGGTCGGGTTGGAGACCCAGTACTTC.

In its sample, this clone was seen a few times. This sequence joins TRBV2 and TRBJ1-4, with 12 bases fitting TRBD1. Germline CDR1 and CDR2: SNHLY and FYNNEI. Trimming took 8 bases from V and 7 from J; bases not matched to a gene: 8. The CDR3 length is 15 residues. The CDR3 region has the DNA TGTGCCAGCGGGGGACAGGGGGCCCTTGGTGAAAAACTGTTTTTT. Its protein product is CASGGQGALGEKLFF.

There are many counts of this clone. This chain joins TRBV6-2 or TRBV6-3 and TRBJ1-6; D remains ambiguous. CDR3 size: 14 residues. Trimming shortened V by 6 bases and J by 7 bases, and 13 bases separated the two germline ends. The germline V gene has CDR1 MNHEY and CDR2 SVGEGT. The CDR3 DNA follows: TGTGCCAGCAGCCTTTACACAGAGAATTCACCCCTCCACTTT. Translated, it gives CASSLYTENSPLHF.

The genes are TRBV7-9 and TRBJ2-1; 11 positions agree with TRBD1. The CDR3 sequence is 15 residues long. After removal of 3 bases from V and 6 bases from J, the junction contained 4 bases not matched to a gene. Germline CDR1 reads SEHNR; CDR2 reads FQNEAQ (reference sequence). DNA of the CDR3: TGTGCCAGCAGCTTCGGACAGGGGGCAGGCAATGAGCAGTTCTTC. It codes for CASSFGQGAGNEQFF.

This sequence joins TRBV6-5 and TRBJ2-3; D uncertain. V shed 8 bases and J shed 5 bases, with 14 bases lying between them. Per germline, CDR1 MNHEY and CDR2 SVGAGI. The CDR3 runs 13 residues. The CDR3 region has the DNA TGTGCCAGCGGCTCTCCTCAAGGAGATACGCAGTATTTT. This gives the protein CASGSPQGDTQYF.

This chain connects TRBV6-1 to TRBJ1-1; D gene uncertain. The V end lost 2 bases, the J end lost 0 bases, and 4 bases lay between the germline ends. Looked up from germline, CDR1 is MNHNS and CDR2 is SASEGT. CDR3 length: 13 residues. The CDR3 coding sequence is TGTGCCAGCAGTGAAAGATTGAACACTGAAGCTTTCTTT. Translated, it gives CASSERLNTEAFF.

In its sample, this clone was seen once. The chain employs TRBV13 and TRBJ2-7; 9 nucleotides align to TRBD2. V lost 1 base and J lost 6; bases outside the gene matches: 10. Germline loops: CDR1 PRHDT, CDR2 FYEKMQ (reference sequence). This CDR3 comprises 16 residues. In DNA, the CDR3 is TGTGCCAGCAGCTTAGATGGTATAGCGGGAGCACGCGAGCAGTACTTC. It is translated as CASSLDGIAGAREQYF.

This clone was observed once. The chain couples TRBV15 to TRBJ2-6; D gene unclear. Looked up from germline, CDR1 is LNHNV and CDR2 is YYDKDF (reference sequence). The CDR3 contains 14 residues. V shed 4 bases and J shed 4 bases, with 8 bases lying between them. This CDR3 is CATSTGRGANVLTF. The CDR3 DNA reads TGTGCCACCAGCACCGGTCGCGGGGCCAACGTCCTGACTTTC.

The chain has TRBV4-1 and TRBJ2-1; TRBD2 aligns across 11 bases. The CDR3 contains 17 residues. V shed 1 base, J shed 9 bases, and the junction held 11 bases outside the gene matches. CDR1 is MGHRA and CDR2 is YSYEKL in the germline V gene. The CDR3: CASSQGRGQLAGVEQFF. DNA for the CDR3: TGCGCCAGCAGCCAAGGGCGGGGGCAACTAGCGGGAGTTGAGCAGTTCTTC.

The V gene is TRBV30, the J gene TRBJ1-5; TRBD1 matches at 9 bases. Looked up from germline, CDR1 is GTSNPN and CDR2 is SVGIG (reference sequence). The J segment lost 14 bases and the V segment lost 0 bases, leaving 5 bases of the junction unmatched. The CDR3 consists of 12 residues. The CDR3 DNA is TGTGCCTGGAGTGTGGGGACAGGGTATGAGCATTTT. Translation gives CAWSVGTGYEHF.

The gene calls are TRBV28 and TRBJ1-1; D is unclear. CDR3 length equals 15 residues. With 4 bases removed from V and 5 bases from J, the gap between germline ends came to 17 bases. The germline gives CDR1 MDHEN, CDR2 SYDVKM. The CDR3 region is CASSSPIPGKTEAFF. In nucleotides, the CDR3 is TGTGCCAGCAGTTCCCCCATCCCCGGGAAAACTGAAGCTTTCTTT.

The rearrangement joins TRBV4-3 to TRBJ2-1; 7 bases match TRBD2. The germline gives CDR1 LGHNA, CDR2 YSLEER. This CDR3 is built from 17 residues. Unmatched junction bases numbered 7, after V lost 2 bases and J lost 0 bases. The CDR3 coding sequence is TGCGCCAGCAGCCAATCACTAGCGTTTAGCTCCTACAATGAGCAGTTCTTC. Protein: CASSQSLAFSSYNEQFF.

The chain employs TRBV6-1 and TRBJ2-3; a weak D match, TRBD1 (6 bases). The CDR3 sequence is 14 residues long. Trimming removed 8 bases from V and 2 bases from J, with 14 bases in between. From germline, CDR1 is MNHNS and CDR2 SASEGT. The CDR3 here is CASSGVYLTDTQYF. The DNA for the CDR3 is TGTGCCAGCTCAGGGGTTTACCTCACAGATACGCAGTATTTT.